The present T cell receptor beta chain was sequenced within a study of blood T cell repertoires in COVID-19. In the original workflow: Nucleated cell counts were estimated from reference gene primer amplification. The table came from immunoSEQ multiplex PCR; TCRdb's copy has only in-frame clones and leaves some out. The V and J calls and clone size are taken from that table; D and trimming were inferred from the DNA. There are 200,000 to 250,000 clones in the sample; approximately 90% occur only once, and 3.5% to 5% lies in the top ten. Participant-given clinical history determined each cohort assignment. Germline values: CDR1 GTSNPN, CDR2 SVGIG (reference sequence). The CDR3 is 12 residues long. The ends were cut back, 3 bases at V and 0 bases at J, with 6 bases in the middle.

The V call is TRBV30, the J call TRBJ2-7; D is unresolved. This TCR was sampled from a woman younger than 45 who had recovered from COVID-19. Input material: PBMCs or T cells enriched from blood (not recorded which). The DNA for the CDR3 is TGTGCCTGGAGGAGGAGCTCCTACGAGCAGTACTTC. This encodes CAWRRSSYEQYF.